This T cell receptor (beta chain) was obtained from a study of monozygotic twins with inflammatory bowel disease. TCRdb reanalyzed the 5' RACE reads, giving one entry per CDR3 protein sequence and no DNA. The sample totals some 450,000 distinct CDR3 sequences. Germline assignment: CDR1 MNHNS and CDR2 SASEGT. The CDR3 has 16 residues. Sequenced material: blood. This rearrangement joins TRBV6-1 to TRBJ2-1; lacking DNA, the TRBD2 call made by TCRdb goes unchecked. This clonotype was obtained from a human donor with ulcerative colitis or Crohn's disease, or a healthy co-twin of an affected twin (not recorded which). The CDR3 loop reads CASSISGTSPYNEQFF.